The entry below gives a single T cell receptor (beta chain) sequence along with its context. The antigen remains unidentified. This sample stems from a study of graft-versus-host responses after intestinal transplantation. This table comes from immunoSEQ multiplex PCR, and its TCRdb copy is limited to in-frame clones, with some not included. The sample lists more than 90,000 clones, 90% to 95% occurring once. The germline V gene encodes CDR1 SGHRS and CDR2 YFSETQ. Germline trimming cut 1 base from V and 4 bases from J; bases unmatched to any gene: 6. CDR3 length: 15 amino acids. The receptor comes from a human donor who was the organ donor for an intestinal transplant. The source was unstimulated CD8+ T cells sorted from spleen or lymph node cells, collected before transplant. This chain connects TRBV5-1 to TRBJ2-7, with 9 positions matching TRBD2. The CDR3 loop reads CASSLTVGLAYEQYF. The CDR3 DNA reads as TGCGCCAGCAGCTTGACGGTGGGACTAGCTTACGAGCAGTACTTC.